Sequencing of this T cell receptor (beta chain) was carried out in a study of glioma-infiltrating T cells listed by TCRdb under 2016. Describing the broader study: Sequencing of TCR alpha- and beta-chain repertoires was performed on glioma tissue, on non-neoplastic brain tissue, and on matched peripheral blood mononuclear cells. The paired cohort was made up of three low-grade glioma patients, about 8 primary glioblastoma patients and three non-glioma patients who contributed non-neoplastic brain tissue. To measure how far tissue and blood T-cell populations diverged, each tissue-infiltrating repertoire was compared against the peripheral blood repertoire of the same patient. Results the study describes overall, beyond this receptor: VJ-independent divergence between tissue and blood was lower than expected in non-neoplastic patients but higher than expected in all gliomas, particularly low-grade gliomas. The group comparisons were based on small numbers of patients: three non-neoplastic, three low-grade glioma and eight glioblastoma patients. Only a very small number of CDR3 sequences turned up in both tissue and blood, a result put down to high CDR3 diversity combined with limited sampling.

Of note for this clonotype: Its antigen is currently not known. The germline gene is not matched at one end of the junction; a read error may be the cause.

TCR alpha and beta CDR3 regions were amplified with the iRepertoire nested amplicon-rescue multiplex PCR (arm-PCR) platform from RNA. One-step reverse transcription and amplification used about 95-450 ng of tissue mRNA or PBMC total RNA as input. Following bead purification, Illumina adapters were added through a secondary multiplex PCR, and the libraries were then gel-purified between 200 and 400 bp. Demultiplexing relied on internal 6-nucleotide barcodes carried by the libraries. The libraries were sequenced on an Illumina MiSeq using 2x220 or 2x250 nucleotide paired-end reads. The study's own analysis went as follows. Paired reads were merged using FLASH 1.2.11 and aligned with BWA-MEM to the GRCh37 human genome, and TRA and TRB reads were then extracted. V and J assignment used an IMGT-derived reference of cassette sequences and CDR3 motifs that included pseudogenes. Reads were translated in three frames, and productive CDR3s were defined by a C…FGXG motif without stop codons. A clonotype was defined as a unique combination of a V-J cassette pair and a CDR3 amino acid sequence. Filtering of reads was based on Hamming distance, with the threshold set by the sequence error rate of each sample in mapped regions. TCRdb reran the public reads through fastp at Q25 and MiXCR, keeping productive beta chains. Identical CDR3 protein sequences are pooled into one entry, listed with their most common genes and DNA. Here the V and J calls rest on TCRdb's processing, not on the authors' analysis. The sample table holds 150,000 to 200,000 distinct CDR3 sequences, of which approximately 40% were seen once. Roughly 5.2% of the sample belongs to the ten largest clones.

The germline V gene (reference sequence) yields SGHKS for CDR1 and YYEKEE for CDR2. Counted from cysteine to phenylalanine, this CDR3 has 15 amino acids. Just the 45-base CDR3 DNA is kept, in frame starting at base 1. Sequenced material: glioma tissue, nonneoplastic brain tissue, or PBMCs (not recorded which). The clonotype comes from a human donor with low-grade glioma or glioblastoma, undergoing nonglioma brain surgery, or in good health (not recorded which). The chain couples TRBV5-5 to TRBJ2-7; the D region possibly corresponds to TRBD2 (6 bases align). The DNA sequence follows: TGCGCCAGCAGCCCAAGCCGGGACTCGGACCCCGAGCAGTACTTC. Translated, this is CASSPSRDSDPEQYF.